The 24 T cell receptor beta chains below come from one sample, sequenced in a study of cytomegalovirus exposure and HLA in healthy donors. Amplification used 60 Vbeta primers and 13 Jbeta primers. Libraries were prepared by immunoSEQ multiplex PCR; TCRdb keeps only in-frame clonotypes and omits some of them. This sample has about 80,000 clones, with under 90% found just once. The sample comprised PBMCs. The receptor set was obtained from a man in his fifties or sixties in good health and CMV-seropositive.

This clone was counted a few times. The CDR3 loop is CASSLDTGDRITQHF. The CDR3 DNA is TGCGCCAGCAGCTTGGACACAGGGGATCGCATCACCCAGCATTTT. V usage is TRBV5-1 and J usage is TRBJ1-5; 7 bases align to TRBD1. Germline values: CDR1 SGHRS, CDR2 YFSETQ. The CDR3 length is 15 residues. V shed 0 bases and J 11 bases; nucleotides not matched to a gene: 11.

The V and J genes are TRBV15 and TRBJ1-4, with unresolved D. CDR1 and CDR2 (germline): LNHNV, YYDKDF (reference sequence). Trimming left V 1 base short and J 5 bases short, with 17 bases between. CDR3 size: 17 residues. CDR3 protein: CATSRGAGGQGNEKLFF. The DNA of the CDR3 is TGTGCCACCAGCAGAGGAGCCGGAGGGCAAGGAAATGAAAAACTGTTTTTT.

This clone was detected only a few times. The rearrangement uses TRBV13 and TRBJ1-3, with 7 bases fitting TRBD1. Looked up from germline, CDR1 is PRHDT and CDR2 is FYEKMQ (reference sequence). Trimming took 5 bases from V and 10 from J; bases not matched to a gene: 5. The CDR3 covers 12 residues. The CDR3 DNA is TGTGCCAGCAGCCTTTACAGGGGAACCATATATTTT. This sequence encodes CASSLYRGTIYF. Supplemented by reference TRBV13 and TRBJ1-3, the full variable domain reads AAGVIQSPRHLIKEKRETATLKCYPIPRHDTVYWYQQGPGQDPQFLISFYEKMQSDKGSIPDRFSAQQFSDYHSELNMSSLELGDSALYFCASSLYRGTIYFGEGSWLTVV.

The V call is TRBV7-9, the J call TRBJ2-7; a possible D gene is TRBD1 (6 bases). Germline CDR1 reads SEHNR; CDR2 reads FQNEAQ (reference sequence). The CDR3 runs to 16 residues. The V end lost 5 bases, the J end lost 3 bases, and 20 bases lay between the germline ends. The CDR3 here is CASSTNTGPRLYEQYF. DNA for the CDR3: TGTGCCAGCAGCACGAACACAGGGCCGAGACTCTACGAGCAGTACTTC.

About this clone: The sample has other DNA sequences that encode this CDR3 too. This chain uses TRBV12-2 with TRBJ2-7; the D call TRBD2 from the table was never checked on the DNA. TRBV12-2 is shown as a pseudogene. The CDR3 is 14 amino acids. The CDR3 coding sequence is TGTGCAAGTCGCACCGAAGCGGGAGAGTACGAGCAGTACTTC. Residues: CASRTEAGEYEQYF.

The chain carries TRBV18 and TRBJ2-7, with 8 bases fitting TRBD1. The CDR3 length is 13 residues. J was trimmed by 3 bases and V by 5 bases; bases with no gene match: 3. The V gene's germline CDR1 is KGHSH and CDR2 LQKENI. CDR3 loop: CASSAGQGYEQYF. CDR3 nucleotide sequence: TGTGCCAGCTCAGCCGGACAGGGCTACGAGCAGTACTTC.

This chain connects TRBV5-1 to TRBJ1-1; maybe TRBD1 (5 bases). The germline V gene encodes CDR1 SGHRS and CDR2 YFSETQ. Trimming shortened V by 4 bases and J by 8 bases, and 9 bases separated the two germline ends. This CDR3 has 11 amino acids. The DNA of the CDR3 is TGCGCCAGCAGCGGGGGGGAGGAAGCTTTCTTT. Its protein is CASSGGEEAFF. Looking up the rest from reference TRBV5-1 and TRBJ1-1 gives the full variable domain: KAGVTQTPRYLIKTRGQQVTLSCSPISGHRSVSWYQQTPGQGLQFLFEYFSETQRNKGNFPGRFSGRQFSNSRSEMNVSTLELGDSALYLCASSGGEEAFFGQGTRLTVV.

The rearrangement joins TRBV7-9 to TRBJ2-2; 7 nucleotides match TRBD2. There are 15 residues in the CDR3. J lost 5 bases, V lost 7 bases, and 10 bases had no gene match. The germline V gene has CDR1 SEHNR and CDR2 FQNEAQ (reference sequence). Here the CDR3 reads CASTQGLTSTGELFF. In DNA form, the CDR3 reads TGTGCCAGCACCCAGGGACTAACTTCAACCGGGGAGCTGTTTTTT.

The gene calls are TRBV11-2 and TRBJ2-1; maybe TRBD2 (5 bases). V was pared by 1 base and J by 10 bases, with 11 bases between. Germline-derived CDR1 and CDR2 are SGHAT and FQNNGV. CDR3 length equals 13 residues. CDR3 residues: CASSLGGRQEQFF. Here the CDR3 DNA reads TGTGCCAGCAGCTTAGGAGGGCGCCAAGAGCAGTTCTTC.

The chain uses TRBV5-1 and TRBJ1-1; D is unresolved. The germline V and J ends were trimmed by 0 bases and 0 bases, with 9 bases remaining between them. The germline V gene encodes CDR1 SGHRS and CDR2 YFSETQ. The CDR3 is 15 amino acids. Here the CDR3 reads CASSLGPRMNTEAFF. In DNA, the CDR3 is TGCGCCAGCAGCTTGGGACCTAGGATGAACACTGAAGCTTTCTTT.

CDR3: CASTPSGIGTQYF. The DNA of the CDR3 is TGTGCCAGTACCCCGTCCGGGATCGGGACCCAGTACTTC. This chain links TRBV19 with TRBJ2-5; a weak D match, TRBD2 (5 bases). The germline gives CDR1 LNHDA, CDR2 SQIVND (reference sequence). The CDR3 runs 13 residues. Trimming removed 7 bases at V and 7 bases at J, with 16 bases between. The complete variable domain, with remaining parts taken from reference TRBV19 and TRBJ2-5, reads DGGITQSPKYLFRKEGQNVTLSCEQNLNHDAMYWYRQDPGQGLRLIYYSQIVNDFQKGDIAEGYSVSREKKESFPLTVTSAQKNPTAFYLCASTPSGIGTQYFGPGTRLLVL.

This clone was seen just once. This chain joins TRBV4-1 and TRBJ1-5; 7 bases match TRBD1. V lost 5 bases and J lost 5; bases outside the gene matches: 6. The CDR3 extends over 14 amino acids. The germline V gene encodes CDR1 MGHRA and CDR2 YSYEKL. The CDR3 DNA is TGCGCCAGCAGCTTCGGACAGGTTGATCAGCCCCAGCATTTT. Translation gives CASSFGQVDQPQHF.

V gene TRBV9 combines with J gene TRBJ2-2, with 8 bases lining up with TRBD2. Trimming cost V 6 bases and J 6 bases; bases outside gene matches: 13. The CDR3 has 16 amino acids. Germline values: CDR1 SGDLS, CDR2 YYNGEE. The CDR3 protein is CASTSGGAGEAGELFF. The DNA for the CDR3 is TGTGCCAGCACCTCGGGAGGGGCGGGAGAAGCCGGGGAGCTGTTTTTT.

This rearrangement joins TRBV19 to TRBJ2-5; 10 positions agree with TRBD2. The germline gives CDR1 LNHDA, CDR2 SQIVND (reference sequence). This CDR3 is built from 15 residues. The V gene end was trimmed by 4 bases and the J gene end by 9 bases; junction bases not matched to a gene: 11. The CDR3 DNA reads as TGTGCCAGTAGTACCTCAAGCGGGGGGGAAGGGGCCCAGTACTTC. Its translation: CASSTSSGGEGAQYF.

The CDR3 sequence is CASRNRGPGGYTF. The DNA of the CDR3 is TGTGCCAGCAGGAACAGGGGGCCAGGTGGCTACACCTTC. The V gene is TRBV28, the J gene TRBJ1-2; TRBD1 aligns across 9 bases. Per germline, CDR1 MDHEN and CDR2 SYDVKM. V lost 6 bases and J lost 7; bases outside the gene matches: 6. The CDR3 runs to 13 residues.

For this clone: The junction shows a germline mismatch at one end, possibly a read error. The V call is TRBV7-9, the J call TRBJ2-7; the match to TRBD2 covers 9 bases. Germline CDR1 and CDR2: SEHNR and FQNEAQ (reference sequence). This CDR3 has 17 amino acids. CDR3: CSSSLGVGREGLYEQYF. CDR3 nucleotide sequence: TGTTCCAGCAGCTTAGGTGTGGGGCGGGAGGGCCTTTACGAGCAGTACTTC.

This chain links TRBV4-1 with TRBJ2-3; weak D call: TRBD1 (5 bases). This CDR3 spans 14 amino acids. Germline CDR1 reads MGHRA; CDR2 reads YSYEKL. V was pared by 3 bases and J by 3 bases, with 10 bases between. This CDR3 reads CASSQWGLTDTQYF. CDR3 in DNA: TGCGCCAGCAGCCAGTGGGGCCTAACAGATACGCAGTATTTT.

J is TRBJ1-4 and V is TRBV5-5, with 8 bases lining up with TRBD1. Germline V gene lookup returns CDR1 SGHKS and CDR2 YYEKEE (reference sequence). The V segment lost 2 bases and the J segment 5 bases; nucleotides outside the gene matches: 5. The CDR3 length is 15 residues. The CDR3 loop is CASSLSQGANEKLFF. The CDR3 nucleotides read TGTGCCAGCAGCTTATCCCAGGGGGCCAATGAAAAACTGTTTTTT.

Only a few counts were recorded for this clone. The genes are TRBV5-1 and TRBJ1-3; TRBD1 aligns across 11 bases. Germline assignment: CDR1 SGHRS and CDR2 YFSETQ. With V trimmed by 4 bases and J by 4 bases, 4 bases remained unmatched. This CDR3 region has 15 residues. The CDR3 DNA is TGCGCCAGCAGCATAGGGACAGGGGGAGGAAACACCATATATTTT. As protein: CASSIGTGGGNTIYF.

The chain joins TRBV19 to TRBJ2-5; 14 bases align to TRBD2. Trimming at V came to 2 bases and at J to 5 bases, leaving 7 bases not matched to a gene. The length of the CDR3 is 17 residues. CDR1 and CDR2 from the germline V gene are LNHDA and SQIVND (reference sequence). The CDR3 loop is CASSIRGTSGSRETQYF. The CDR3 coding sequence is TGTGCCAGTAGTATAAGGGGGACTAGCGGGAGTCGGGAGACCCAGTACTTC.

This chain joins TRBV27 and TRBJ2-1, with 11 bases that match TRBD2. The length of the CDR3 is 16 residues. The V gene end was trimmed by 5 bases and the J gene end by 3 bases; junction bases not matched to a gene: 6. Germline CDR1 reads MNHEY; CDR2 reads SMNVEV (reference sequence). The CDR3 is CASSLRLAGSYNEQFF. Here the CDR3 DNA reads TGTGCCAGCAGTCTGCGACTAGCGGGGAGCTACAATGAGCAGTTCTTC.

The genes are TRBV30 and TRBJ2-7; 9 nucleotides match TRBD2. Trimming cost V 3 bases and J 3 bases; bases outside gene matches: 3. There are 13 residues in the CDR3. Germline loops: CDR1 GTSNPN, CDR2 SVGIG (reference sequence). CDR3 sequence (DNA): TGTGCCTGGAGGCGGACTAGCGTCTACGAGCAGTACTTC. Protein sequence: CAWRRTSVYEQYF.

This sequence joins TRBV13 and TRBJ2-5; D possibly corresponds to TRBD1 (5 bases). This CDR3 region has 12 residues. Trimming took 3 bases from V and 9 from J, leaving 11 bases between them. CDR1 is PRHDT, CDR2 FYEKMQ, per germline (reference sequence). CDR3 amino acids: CASSLDKSAQYF. The CDR3 DNA reads as TGTGCCAGCAGCTTGGACAAGAGTGCCCAGTACTTC.

The V gene is TRBV9, the J gene TRBJ2-3, with D perhaps TRBD1 (7 bases). CDR3 length equals 17 residues. V dropped 4 bases and J dropped 2 bases, with 20 bases sitting between them. Germline assignment: CDR1 SGDLS and CDR2 YYNGEE. The CDR3 reads CASSPGGGARVTDTQYF. In DNA form, the CDR3 reads TGTGCCAGCAGCCCAGGAGGGGGCGCCCGGGTCACAGATACGCAGTATTTT.